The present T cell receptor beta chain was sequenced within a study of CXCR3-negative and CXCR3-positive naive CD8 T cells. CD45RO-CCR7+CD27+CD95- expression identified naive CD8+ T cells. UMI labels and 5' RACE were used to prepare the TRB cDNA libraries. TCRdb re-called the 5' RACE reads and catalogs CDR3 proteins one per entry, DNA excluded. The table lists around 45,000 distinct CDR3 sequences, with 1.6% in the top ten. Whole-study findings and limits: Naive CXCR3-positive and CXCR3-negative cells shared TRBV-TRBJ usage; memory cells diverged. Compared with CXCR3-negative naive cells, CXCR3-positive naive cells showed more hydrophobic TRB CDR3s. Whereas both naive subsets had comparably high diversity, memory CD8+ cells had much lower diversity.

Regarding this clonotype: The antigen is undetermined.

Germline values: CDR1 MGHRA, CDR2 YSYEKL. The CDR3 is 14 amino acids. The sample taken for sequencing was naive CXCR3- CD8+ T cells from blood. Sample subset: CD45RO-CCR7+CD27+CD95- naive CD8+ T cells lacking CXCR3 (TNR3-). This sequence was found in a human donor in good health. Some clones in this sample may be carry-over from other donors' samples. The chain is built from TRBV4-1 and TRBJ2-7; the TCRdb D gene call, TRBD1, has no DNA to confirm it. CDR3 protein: CASSAGGQYYEQYF.